This T cell receptor beta chain was captured in a study of regulatory T cells in long-lasting Graves disease. Study-wide results and limits: New patients shared approximately 930 public clonotypes, fewer than the 2,741 shared by persistent patients.

Sample time point: persistent/refractory GD, antithyroid drugs over 5 years with positive TRAb. PBMC-extracted RNA yielded the TCR library. This CDR3 is built from 13 residues. V shed 3 bases and J shed 6 bases, with 12 bases lying between them. Per germline, CDR1 SGHKS and CDR2 YYEKEE (reference sequence). This clonotype appeared a few times. The antigen is not known. With iRepertoire HTBI primers and Arm-PCR of CDR3 regions, TCR beta libraries were built. MiXCR was run by TCRdb on the multiplex PCR reads, yielding one entry per CDR3 protein. The data show 600,000 to 850,000 distinct CDR3 sequences, approximately 31% seen once.

The sequencing here drew on peripheral blood mononuclear cells (PBMCs), taken when the disease was refractory, from a patient treated with antithyroid drugs. This chain uses TRBV5-5 with TRBJ2-5; no clear D gene. This receptor was obtained from a female donor with Graves disease. CDR3 sequence reads: CASSSWGGQTQYF. DNA of the CDR3: TGTGCCAGCAGCTCGTGGGGTGGACAGACCCAGTACTTC.